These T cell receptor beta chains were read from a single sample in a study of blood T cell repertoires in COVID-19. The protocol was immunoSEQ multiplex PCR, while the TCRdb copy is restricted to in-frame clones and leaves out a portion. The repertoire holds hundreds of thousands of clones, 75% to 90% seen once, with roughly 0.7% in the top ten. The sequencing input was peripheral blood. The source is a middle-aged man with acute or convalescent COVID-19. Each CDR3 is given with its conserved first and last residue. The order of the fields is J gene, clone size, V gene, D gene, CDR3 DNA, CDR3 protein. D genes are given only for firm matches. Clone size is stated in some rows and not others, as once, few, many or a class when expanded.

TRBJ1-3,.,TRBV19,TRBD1,TGTGCCAGTATCCCCGGGGACAGCTCTGGAAACACCATATATTTT,CASIPGDSSGNTIYF
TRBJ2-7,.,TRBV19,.,TGTGCCAGTAGTGCGGTCCCCCTAAACGAGCAGTACTTC,CASSAVPLNEQYF
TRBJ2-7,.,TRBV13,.,TGTGCCAGCCGGGGGAACTCCTACGAGCAGTACTTC,CASRGNSYEQYF
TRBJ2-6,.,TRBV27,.,TGTGCCAGCAAGGGAGGACAGGCTCTCTCTGGGGCCAACGTCCTGACTTTC,CASKGGQALSGANVLTF
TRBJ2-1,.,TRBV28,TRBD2,TGTGCCAGCAGACCATGGGTAACTAGCGGGAGAACGAATGAGCAGTTCTTC,CASRPWVTSGRTNEQFF
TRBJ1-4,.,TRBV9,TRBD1,TGTGCCAGCAGCGCTTTACTACCGGGACAGGAGGGTGAAAAACTGTTTTTT,CASSALLPGQEGEKLFF
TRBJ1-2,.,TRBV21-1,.,TGTGCCAGCAGCAAAGGACAGGGGGAAAAAATCTATGGCTACACCTTC,CASSKGQGEKIYGYTF
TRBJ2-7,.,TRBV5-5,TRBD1,TGTGCCAGCAGCCCCGGACAGGAGCGCTACGAGCAGTACTTC,CASSPGQERYEQYF
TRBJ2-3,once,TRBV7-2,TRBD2,TGTGCCACTCAGCGGGGGGCTAGCACAGATACGCAGTATTTT,CATQRGASTDTQYF
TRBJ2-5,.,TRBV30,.,TGTGCCTGGAGCGCACAACAAGAGACCCAGTACTTC,CAWSAQQETQYF
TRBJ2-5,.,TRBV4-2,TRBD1,TGTGCCAGCAGCCAGGGGACGAACAGGGGCTGGGAGACCCAGTACTTC,CASSQGTNRGWETQYF
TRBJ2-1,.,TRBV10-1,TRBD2,TGCGCCAGCAGTCCAGGGACTAGCGGGGCGACCGATTTTTACAATGAGCAGTTCTTC,CASSPGTSGATDFYNEQFF
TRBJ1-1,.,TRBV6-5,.,TGTGCCAGCAGCCATGCGCCGATGAACACTGAAGCTTTCTTT,CASSHAPMNTEAFF
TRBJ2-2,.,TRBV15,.,TGTGCCACCAGCAGTCGGAGGGCCGGGGAGCTGTTTTTT,CATSSRRAGELFF
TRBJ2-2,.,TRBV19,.,TGTGCCAGCCAAAAGCGACTCTTGAATACCGGGGAGCTGTTTTTT,CASQKRLLNTGELFF
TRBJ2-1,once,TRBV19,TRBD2,TGTGCCAGTAGTATACAGGGACTAGCGGGGGTCAATGAGCAGTTCTTC,CASSIQGLAGVNEQFF
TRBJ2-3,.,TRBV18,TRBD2,TGTGCCAGCTCACCGGCGGGGGGGAATACGCAGTATTTT,CASSPAGGNTQYF
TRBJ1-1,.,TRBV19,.,TGTGCCAGTAGCTGGGATCAGGGGAACACTGAAGCTTTCTTT,CASSWDQGNTEAFF
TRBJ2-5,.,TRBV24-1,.,TGTGCCACCAGTGATTGGAGAGAGACCCAGTACTTC,CATSDWRETQYF
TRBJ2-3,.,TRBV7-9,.,TGTGCCAGCAGCTCACTCCTCAAGTCCCCAGATACGCAGTATTTT,CASSSLLKSPDTQYF
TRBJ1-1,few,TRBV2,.,TGTGCCAGCAGTGAAGACAGCCAGAACACTGAAGCTTTCTTT,CASSEDSQNTEAFF
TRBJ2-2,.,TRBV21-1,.,TGTGCCAGCAGCAAGCCTAGCGGGATGGACGGGGAGCTGTTTTTT,CASSKPSGMDGELFF
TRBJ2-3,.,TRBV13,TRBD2,TGTGCCAGCAGCTTAGCAGGTAGCGGGAGTGATACGCAGTATTTT,CASSLAGSGSDTQYF
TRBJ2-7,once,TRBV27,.,TGTGCCAGCAGTTTATCGTCCAGATACGAGCAGTACTTC,CASSLSSRYEQYF
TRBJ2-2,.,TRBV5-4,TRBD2,TGTGCCAGCAGCCTCAGCGGGGGGCCGGGGACCGGGGAGCTGTTTTTT,CASSLSGGPGTGELFF
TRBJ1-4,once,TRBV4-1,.,TGCGCCAGCAGCCGAGATCGGGCACGAGGGCTGTTTTTT,CASSRDRARGLFF
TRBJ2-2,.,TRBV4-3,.,TGCGCCAGCAGCCAAGATCAGCTAGCGAACACCGGGGAGCTGTTTTTT,CASSQDQLANTGELFF
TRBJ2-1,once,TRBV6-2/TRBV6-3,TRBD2,TGTGCCAGCAGTTACGGGCCAGCGCTTTCCGGGACTAGAAGTACGAATGAGCAGTTCTTC,CASSYGPALSGTRSTNEQFF
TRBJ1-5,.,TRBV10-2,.,TGCGCCAGCATGAGACAGTACAATCAGCCCCAGCATTTT,CASMRQYNQPQHF
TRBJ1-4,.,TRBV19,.,TGTGCCAGTAGTATCTGGGAGACGGCTAATGAAAAACTGTTTTTT,CASSIWETANEKLFF
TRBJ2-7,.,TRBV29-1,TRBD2,TGCAGCGTTGAGGCTGGCGGGGGGGCTTACGAGCAGTACTTC,CSVEAGGGAYEQYF
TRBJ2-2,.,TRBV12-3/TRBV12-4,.,TGTGCCAGCAGTTTAGCCAGAACCGGGGAGCTGTTTTTT,CASSLARTGELFF
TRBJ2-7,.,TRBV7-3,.,TGTGCCAGCAGCTTAGGTGGGAGTGAGCAGTACTTC,CASSLGGSEQYF
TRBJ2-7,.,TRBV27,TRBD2,TGTGTCAGCAGGGCACCGGGGGGCTACGAGCAGTACTTC,CVSRAPGGYEQYF
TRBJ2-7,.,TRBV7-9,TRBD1,TGTGCCAGCAGCTTTGGGACAGGAGTGAACGAGCAGTACTTC,CASSFGTGVNEQYF
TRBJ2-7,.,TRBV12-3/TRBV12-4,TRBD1,TGTGCCAGCAGTCAGGGGGCACTCGTCGAGCAGTACTTC,CASSQGALVEQYF
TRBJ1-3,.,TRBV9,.,TGTGCCAGCAATCCGGGGGGGGGCACCATATATTTT,CASNPGGGTIYF
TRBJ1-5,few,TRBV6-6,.,TGTGCCAGCAGCCCGATACGGGGAAGCAATCAGCCCCAGCATTTT,CASSPIRGSNQPQHF
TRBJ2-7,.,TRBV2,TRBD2,TGTGCCAGCAGCGGGACTAGCGGGGGCCACTCCTACGAGCAGTACTTC,CASSGTSGGHSYEQYF